This T cell receptor beta chain came from a study of T cells after yellow fever vaccination. This clonotype was seen more than once but under ten times. TCRdb re-derived calls from the 5' RACE reads in MiXCR, one entry per CDR3 protein. Among around 350,000 distinct CDR3 sequences, approximately 6% were seen once, and the ten largest hold about 15%. Per the germline V gene, CDR1 is LNHDA and CDR2 is SQIVND (reference sequence). This CDR3 is 13 amino acids long. V lost 6 bases and J lost 0, with 8 bases in between. Specimen: PBMCs, collected 5 days after the yellow fever booster vaccination. The chain is built from TRBV19 and TRBJ1-1; D may be TRBD1 (5 bases). This clonotype originated in a man aged 25-45 years who received the YFV17D yellow fever vaccine. CDR3 sequence (DNA): TGTGCCAGTAGGGCGACAGTGAACACTGAAGCTTTCTTT. This codes for CASRATVNTEAFF.